This TCR beta chain stems from a study of shared clonotypes between healthy human individuals. In its sample, this clone was seen once. This CDR3 has 14 residues. Trimming took 0 bases from V and 5 from J, leaving 11 bases between them. Germline CDR1 reads SGHNT; CDR2 reads YYREEE (reference sequence). There were only Caucasian adults among the donors, and all lived in Nashville, Tennessee. TCRdb keeps only in-frame clones here, not all; method: immunoSEQ multiplex PCR. The sample records millions of clones, around 95% being singletons. This sequence joins TRBV5-4 and TRBJ2-5; perhaps TRBD1 as D (6 bases). Source material: naive CD4+ T cells sorted from blood. The subset was: CD45RA+ positively selected. This receptor was identified in a man aged 18 to 30 in good health. CDR3 loop: CASSLVLGAETQYF. As DNA, the CDR3 is TGTGCCAGCAGCTTGGTTTTGGGGGCGGAGACCCAGTACTTC. The whole variable domain, remainder taken from reference TRBV5-4 and TRBJ2-5, is ETGVTQSPTHLIKTRGQQVTLRCSSQSGHNTVSWYQQALGQGPQFIFQYYREEENGRGNFPPRFSGLQFPNYSSELNVNALELDDSALYLCASSLVLGAETQYFGPGTRLLVL.